The clone carrying this T cell receptor beta chain was seen ten or more times. Its antigen is undetermined. These data originate in a study of regulatory T cells in long-lasting Graves disease. Study-wide findings and caveats: Persistent patients had a count of shared public clonotypes (about 2,700) that exceeded that of new patients (about 970).

In building TCR beta libraries, iRepertoire HTBI primers were used together with Arm-PCR of CDR3 regions. TCRdb re-analysed the multiplex PCR reads in MiXCR, keeping a single row per CDR3 protein. The sample holds 450,000 or so distinct CDR3 sequences, less than 25% seen once. Time point specified: persistent/refractory GD, antithyroid drugs over 5 years with positive TRAb. The TCR library was made from RNA extracted from PBMCs. CDR3 length: 12 residues. Germline CDR1 SGHTA, CDR2 FQGNSA. Deletions cut 4 bases from V and 6 bases from J, with 10 bases between. The chain has TRBV7-2 and TRBJ2-7; D not certain. This TCR derives from a female donor with Graves disease. The sequencing used peripheral blood mononuclear cells (PBMCs), collected when the disease was refractory, from a patient treated with antithyroid drugs. CDR3 sequence reads: CASSSPNAEQYF. The CDR3 DNA is TGTGCCAGCAGCTCTCCCAACGCCGAGCAGTACTTC.